This T cell receptor (beta chain) emerged from a study of blood T cell repertoires in COVID-19 (dated by TCRdb to the early 2020s). The study in broad terms: Collaborator samples came from the United States, Italy and Spain and covered acute and convalescent phases of COVID-19. Where HLA class I and class II types were available, the types were taken from metadata supplied by the sample provider, not from assay-based typing. Samples came from the ongoing ImmuneRACE study (first 160 participants) plus 1,254 subjects from 6 global collaborators. The dataset comprised deeply sampled blood TCRbeta repertoires from subjects exposed to, actively infected with, or recovered from COVID-19. A de-identified subject ID, COVID-19 status, age in years and sex were almost always included in the sample metadata. The repertoires were released in a freely available public database intended as a resource for research on the immune response to SARS-CoV-2. The prospective study material was composed of cDNA or gDNA derived from T cells, B-cell-depleted T cells, or PBMCs. The paper as a whole reports these results and caveats: The amount of clinical and demographic metadata varied by source and participant and was provided uncurated.

TCRbeta CDR3 regions were amplified from genomic DNA using the immunoSEQ Assay, a bias-controlled multiplex PCR. Concerning the study's data processing: The number of nucleated cells in each sample was estimated from the amplification of reference gene primers within the assay. To quantify the absolute abundance of each unique TCRbeta CDR3 rearrangement, sequence reads were collapsed and filtered. Productive Simpson clonality was computed per sample as the square root of Simpson's diversity index over productive rearrangements. The clones in this table, taken by TCRdb from immuneACCESS, are in-frame only. Not every clone is retained; where verified, under half of the shortfall comes from an unresolved V gene, and the cause of the rest is unknown. V and J calls plus clone size are reproduced from that table; the DNA served to infer D and trimming. The sample has 250,000 to 300,000 clones on record, approximately 81% of them singletons. Just under 3% of the sample is held by the ten biggest clonotypes.

Collaborating institutions collected whole blood in K2EDTA tubes following their own protocols. For TCRbeta analysis, collaborators shipped samples in one of three forms: frozen whole blood, isolated PBMCs, or DNA extracted from either of those sample types. The cysteine opens and the phenylalanine closes a CDR3 of 13 amino acids. Of all the DNA, just the CDR3 is kept, 39 bases in frame from base 1. Trimming takes 6 bases off V and 2 bases off J; junction bases not matched to a gene: 2. From the germline V gene, CDR1 is MNHEY and CDR2 is SVGAGI. Turning to this clone: This clone's antigen is unknown. Qualities for individual bases were not recorded, and no much larger clone is one base off.

The TCR comes from an older woman with active or convalescent COVID-19. This chain joins TRBV6-5 to TRBJ2-7, with 9 middle bases fitting TRBD1. The sample taken for sequencing was peripheral blood. The CDR3 region: CASRRDRAYEQYF. The DNA is as follows: TGTGCCAGCAGGCGGGACAGGGCCTACGAGCAGTACTTC.